This T cell receptor (beta chain) was recovered during a study of cytomegalovirus exposure and HLA in healthy donors. Libraries were prepared by immunoSEQ multiplex PCR; TCRdb keeps only in-frame clonotypes and omits some of them. Of roughly 150,000 clones in the sample, approximately 94% were seen once. The length of the CDR3 is 19 residues. The germline V gene has CDR1 SSHAT and CDR2 FNYEAQ (reference sequence). As regards this clone: The germline gene is not matched at one end of the junction; a read error may be the cause.

The chain carries TRBV7-7 and TRBJ2-1, with TRBD2 matching 7 bases. This sequence was found in a man aged 18-30 years in good health and CMV-seropositive. What was sequenced was PBMCs. CDR3 protein: CASSLHLEAGGSVYNEQFF. The CDR3 DNA follows: TGTGCTAGCAGCTTACACCTCGAAGCAGGCGGGAGTGTCTACAATGAGCAGTTCTTC. Using reference TRBV7-7 and TRBJ2-1 for the parts outside the CDR3, the full variable domain is GAGVSQSPRYKVTKRGQDVTLRCDPISSHATLYWYQQALGQGPEFLTYFNYEAQPDKSGLPSDRFSAERPEGSISTLTIQRTEQRDSAMYRCASSLHLEAGGSVYNEQFFGPGTRLTVL.